Listed below are T cell receptor beta chains from one sample, sequenced in a study of Ad26.COV2.S vaccination and SARS-CoV-2 variants. The repertoire was sequenced with immunoSEQ multiplex PCR; TCRdb's copy has only in-frame clones and lacks some. Of fewer than 500,000 clones listed, approximately 92% are singletons. The specimen was peripheral blood, collected in a trial of Ad26.COV2.S vaccine versus placebo. The receptors stem from a person between 18 and 65 years old who received the Ad26.COV2.S COVID-19 vaccine or a placebo. Both conserved end residues are part of each CDR3. Fields, in order: D gene, clone size, J gene, V gene, CDR3 DNA, CDR3 protein. The D gene is left open where the match is weak. Clone size, where shown, is once, few, many, or a class for clones that have expanded.

D gene: TRBD1
clone size: .
J gene: TRBJ1-5
V gene: TRBV28
CDR3 DNA: TGTGCCAGCAGTGGGGGGGACAGCCATAGCAATCAGCCCCAGCATTTT
CDR3 protein: CASSGGDSHSNQPQHF

D gene: .
clone size: .
J gene: TRBJ2-1
V gene: TRBV7-9
CDR3 DNA: TGTGCCAGCAGTTCCTATCTAGCAGCCATTTGGGATGAGCAGTTCTTC
CDR3 protein: CASSSYLAAIWDEQFF

D gene: .
clone size: .
J gene: TRBJ1-1
V gene: TRBV28
CDR3 DNA: TGTGCCAGCAGTTTGGTCCCCCGATTCCGGGACCCTGAAGCTTTCTTT
CDR3 protein: CASSLVPRFRDPEAFF

D gene: .
clone size: once
J gene: TRBJ1-2
V gene: TRBV5-1
CDR3 DNA: TGCGCCAGCAGCTTGGTCGGCTATGGCTACACCTTC
CDR3 protein: CASSLVGYGYTF

D gene: .
clone size: .
J gene: TRBJ1-5
V gene: TRBV5-4
CDR3 DNA: TGTGCCAGCAGCTTGGACCATCAGCCCCAGCATTTT
CDR3 protein: CASSLDHQPQHF

D gene: .
clone size: .
J gene: TRBJ2-1
V gene: TRBV30
CDR3 DNA: TGTGCCTGGACAGGGCTCCGTGAGCAGTTCTTC
CDR3 protein: CAWTGLREQFF

D gene: .
clone size: .
J gene: TRBJ2-2
V gene: TRBV5-1
CDR3 DNA: TGCGCCAGCAGCCCAGGTACCCCCGGGGAGCTGTTTTTT
CDR3 protein: CASSPGTPGELFF

D gene: .
clone size: .
J gene: TRBJ1-2
V gene: TRBV9
CDR3 DNA: TGTGCCAGCAGCGTTGGGAGTAACTATGGCTACACCTTC
CDR3 protein: CASSVGSNYGYTF

D gene: .
clone size: .
J gene: TRBJ1-1
V gene: TRBV19
CDR3 DNA: TGTGCCAGTAGTATAGACAGGGAAGCCAACACTGAAGCTTTCTTT
CDR3 protein: CASSIDREANTEAFF

D gene: TRBD1
clone size: .
J gene: TRBJ2-2
V gene: TRBV18
CDR3 DNA: TGTGCCAGCTCACCGCGGCAGGGGGCTATCGGGGAGCTGTTTTTT
CDR3 protein: CASSPRQGAIGELFF

D gene: TRBD2
clone size: .
J gene: TRBJ2-3
V gene: TRBV4-1
CDR3 DNA: TGCGCCAGCAGCCAAGAGAGGGCGGGAGCCCAAGATACGCAGTATTTT
CDR3 protein: CASSQERAGAQDTQYF

D gene: TRBD1
clone size: .
J gene: TRBJ2-1
V gene: TRBV5-1
CDR3 DNA: TGCGCCAGCAGCCCTGGAGGGGGACAGGCCTACAATGAGCAGTTCTTC
CDR3 protein: CASSPGGGQAYNEQFF

D gene: .
clone size: .
J gene: TRBJ2-7
V gene: TRBV13
CDR3 DNA: TGTGCCAGCCATATGGGGCAGGGCGAGTACGAGCAGTACTTC
CDR3 protein: CASHMGQGEYEQYF

D gene: TRBD2
clone size: .
J gene: TRBJ2-3
V gene: TRBV28
CDR3 DNA: TGTGCCAGCAGTTCGTGGCGGGGGAGGGGCACAGATACGCAGTATTTT
CDR3 protein: CASSSWRGRGTDTQYF

D gene: TRBD1
clone size: .
J gene: TRBJ1-1
V gene: TRBV18
CDR3 DNA: TGTGCCAGCTCACCTACCATACTACAGGGGGCCGGGAAAGCTTTCTTT
CDR3 protein: CASSPTILQGAGKAFF

D gene: .
clone size: .
J gene: TRBJ1-6
V gene: TRBV11-2
CDR3 DNA: TGTGCCAGCAGCCTAGGGCCAACACCCAATTCACCCCTCCACTTT
CDR3 protein: CASSLGPTPNSPLHF

D gene: .
clone size: .
J gene: TRBJ2-1
V gene: TRBV27
CDR3 DNA: TGTGCCAGCAGCCCTACACAGGGTTCCTACAATGAGCAGTTCTTC
CDR3 protein: CASSPTQGSYNEQFF

D gene: .
clone size: .
J gene: TRBJ2-2
V gene: TRBV4-3
CDR3 DNA: TGCGCCAGCGGAAGGGTCTTCACCGGGGAGCTGTTTTTT
CDR3 protein: CASGRVFTGELFF

D gene: TRBD1
clone size: few
J gene: TRBJ1-2
V gene: TRBV6-2/TRBV6-3
CDR3 DNA: TGTGCCAGCAGCCGAGACGGACAGGAGGTTGGCTATGGCTACACCTTC
CDR3 protein: CASSRDGQEVGYGYTF

D gene: .
clone size: .
J gene: TRBJ1-2
V gene: TRBV5-1
CDR3 DNA: TGCGCCAGCAGCTTGGGACAGTATACAAGCTACACCTTC
CDR3 protein: CASSLGQYTSYTF

D gene: .
clone size: .
J gene: TRBJ2-4
V gene: TRBV21-1
CDR3 DNA: TGTGCCAGCAATCCCGGGACCCTGGACAGGCTAGCCAAAAACATTCAGTACTTC
CDR3 protein: CASNPGTLDRLAKNIQYF

D gene: .
clone size: .
J gene: TRBJ1-2
V gene: TRBV19
CDR3 DNA: TGTGCCAGTAGTATAAGACTCGGGGAGGGATCGGGTGGCTACACCTTC
CDR3 protein: CASSIRLGEGSGGYTF

D gene: .
clone size: once
J gene: TRBJ1-5
V gene: TRBV7-2
CDR3 DNA: TGTGCCAGCAGCTCCAGGGGCGGCAATCAGCCCCAGCATTTT
CDR3 protein: CASSSRGGNQPQHF

D gene: .
clone size: .
J gene: TRBJ2-1
V gene: TRBV7-6
CDR3 DNA: TGTGCCAGCAGCTTAGGGTACGAGTTAGCCTACAATGAGCAGTTCTTC
CDR3 protein: CASSLGYELAYNEQFF

D gene: TRBD1
clone size: .
J gene: TRBJ1-5
V gene: TRBV3-1/TRBV3-2
CDR3 DNA: TGTGCCAGCAGCCAAGGGTTCGACAGGGGTGGCGATCAGCCCCAGCATTTT
CDR3 protein: CASSQGFDRGGDQPQHF

D gene: .
clone size: few
J gene: TRBJ1-1
V gene: TRBV7-9
CDR3 DNA: TGTGCCAGCAGCTTACTGGGAGGGTCTTACGAAGCTTTCTTT
CDR3 protein: CASSLLGGSYEAFF

D gene: .
clone size: .
J gene: TRBJ1-2
V gene: TRBV19
CDR3 DNA: TGTGCCAGTAGTCTGCCAATGACCCGCTATGGCTACACCTTC
CDR3 protein: CASSLPMTRYGYTF

D gene: .
clone size: few
J gene: TRBJ1-2
V gene: TRBV6-5
CDR3 DNA: TGTGCCAGCAGTTCCGTGGCAGGGAAGGTTAATGGCTACACCTTC
CDR3 protein: CASSSVAGKVNGYTF